This entry concerns a single T cell receptor beta chain. Its antigen is as yet unknown. The entry originates in a study of Graves' ophthalmopathy and Graves' hyperthyroidism. This CDR3 has 14 amino acids. CDR1 is MNHNS and CDR2 is SASEGT in the germline V gene. V lost 2 bases to trimming and J lost 8 bases, with 15 bases between them. Study conclusions and caveats: Discriminating ophthalmopathy from stable hyperthyroidism, a 13-signature model attained a sensitivity of 85% to 90% and a specificity of about 81%.

RNA transcripts served as template for amplifying TCR beta CDR3 sequences. HTBI-primed first-round RT-PCR preceded second-round multiplex PCR. A single record per CDR3 protein comes from TCRdb applying MiXCR to the multiplex PCR reads. The sample lists 350,000 to 400,000 distinct CDR3 sequences; approximately 20% were seen once. The sequence derives from a woman between 18 and 30 years old with Graves' ophthalmopathy. This rearrangement joins TRBV6-1 to TRBJ1-2; D possibly corresponds to TRBD1 (6 bases). Sample: peripheral blood. The CDR3 coding sequence is TGTGCCAGCAGTGAATCAGGGGTGATGGGAGGCTACACCTTC. Translated, it gives CASSESGVMGGYTF.